This TCR beta chain is from a study of long-term antiretroviral therapy in people with HIV. Study outcomes and limitations: ART preceded a rise in diversity that nonetheless stayed lower than in transplant donor controls. Before ART, certain clones expanded, and these dominated the repertoire at all time points. The range of CDR3 lengths in HIV repertoires proved narrower than that found in controls.

With regard to this clone: The antigen remains unidentified.

The V segment lost 0 bases and the J segment 5 bases; nucleotides outside the gene matches: 4. This CDR3 is built from 16 residues. Germline V gives CDR1 KGHSH, CDR2 LQKENI. Sequencing used immunoSEQ v3.0 at survey level. Sequencing was directed toward about 40,000-55,000 T-cell genomes in each sample. TCRdb's copy holds only in-frame clones and misses some; the assay was immunoSEQ multiplex PCR. The sample yields approximately 41,000 clones, around 80% seen once. The sequence was collected from a man between 18 and 29 years old with HIV. The genes are TRBV18 and TRBJ2-1; 10 bases align to TRBD2. Specimen: unsorted PBMCs, collected 1.5 years after starting antiretroviral therapy. CDR3: CASSPPSGRSHNEQFF. The CDR3 nucleotides read TGTGCCAGCTCACCACCTAGCGGGAGGAGCCACAATGAGCAGTTCTTC.